Following are 25 T cell receptor beta chains from one sample sequenced in a study of vaccination and CD4 T cells after COVID-19. The assay that was used to sequence DNA from cultured CD4+ T cells was the Oncomine TCR Beta short-read assay. TCRdb reanalysed the PCR reads using MiXCR and keeps one entry per CDR3 protein. This sample has about 13,000 distinct CDR3 sequences, with roughly 50% found just once. The antigens of these receptors remain unknown. The treatment: roughly 10-day PBMC culture with coronavirus spike peptide pools or control peptides (ViraFEST assay). The sample taken for sequencing was CD4+ T cells from blood, cultured in vitro. These TCRs come from a human donor who had recovered from COVID-19.

This clonotype has a handful of counts. CDR3 residues: CASSYPGEGTGELFF. The CDR3 region has the DNA TGTGCCAGCAGTTACCCAGGGGAAGGAACCGGGGAGCTGTTTTTT. The rearrangement joins TRBV6-5 to TRBJ2-2; maybe TRBD1 (6 bases). With 2 bases removed from V and 5 bases from J, the gap between germline ends came to 12 bases. The CDR3 runs to 15 residues. CDR1 is MNHEY and CDR2 is SVGAGI in the germline V gene.

This sequence joins TRBV6-1 and TRBJ1-5, with TRBD1 as a possible D gene (5 bases). Germline CDR1 is MNHNS and CDR2 is SASEGT. Trimming pared 4 bases from V and 0 bases from J, leaving 22 bases between. The CDR3 has 19 amino acids. The CDR3 coding sequence is TGTGCCAGCAGTGGAGGGGATACAAAAAGTGATTCTAGCAATCAGCCCCAGCATTTT. Protein: CASSGGDTKSDSSNQPQHF.

In this sample, this clonotype turned up once. This chain uses TRBV24-1 with TRBJ2-1, with D perhaps TRBD2 (6 bases). There are 16 residues in the CDR3. Germline CDR1 is KGHDR and CDR2 is SFDVKD. V was cut by 0 bases and J by 1 base, with 9 bases left in between. The CDR3 nucleotides read TGTGCCACCAGTGATTTGGGTAGCGGATCCTACAATGAGCAGTTCTTC. Translating gives CATSDLGSGSYNEQFF.

The chain links TRBV18 to TRBJ1-2; 8 positions match TRBD1. V shed 2 bases, J shed 5 bases, and the junction held 10 bases outside the gene matches. The CDR3 length is 16 residues. Per germline, CDR1 KGHSH and CDR2 LQKENI. CDR3 sequence: CASSPSGGQAGYGYTF. In nucleotides, the CDR3 is TGTGCCAGCTCACCATCGGGGGGACAGGCAGGGTATGGCTACACCTTC.

The chain employs TRBV19 and TRBJ2-5; 10 bases are a match to TRBD2. V lost 5 bases and J lost 4; bases outside the gene matches: 7. Germline V CDR1 and CDR2: LNHDA, SQIVND (reference sequence). The CDR3 covers 15 residues. DNA of the CDR3: TGTGCCAGTAGTCAAGCGGGAGGGCCTGGAGAGACCCAGTACTTC. It yields the protein CASSQAGGPGETQYF.

The V and J genes are TRBV20-1 and TRBJ2-1, with D uncertain. The CDR3 contains 10 residues. CDR1 DFQATT and CDR2 SNEGSKA come from the germline V gene (reference sequence). V dropped 3 bases and J dropped 13 bases, with 10 bases sitting between them. The CDR3 coding sequence is TGCAGTGCTAGTGGCGCTAGACAGTTCTTC. Its protein product is CSASGARQFF.

The rearrangement joins TRBV5-1 to TRBJ1-2; D is possibly TRBD1 (5 bases). Germline CDR1 reads SGHRS; CDR2 reads YFSETQ. Trimming cost V 0 bases and J 2 bases, with 14 bases left between them. The CDR3 spans 16 residues. This CDR3 is CASSLGPNGGNYGYTF. The CDR3, as DNA: TGCGCCAGCAGCTTGGGGCCAAATGGGGGAAACTATGGCTACACCTTC.

This clonotype was seen a handful of times. The V and J genes are TRBV20-1 and TRBJ1-2; D perhaps matches TRBD1 (5 bases). Germline loops: CDR1 DFQATT, CDR2 SNEGSKA (reference sequence). Between the trimmed V and J ends, which lost 2 bases and 1 base, there was a span of 11 bases. This CDR3 has 14 amino acids. The CDR3 DNA sequence: TGCAGTGCTAGAACCGGGACGGTTAACTATGGCTACACCTTC. Amino acid sequence: CSARTGTVNYGYTF.

This clonotype was seen just once. This rearrangement joins TRBV10-3 to TRBJ1-6; D is unclear. Trimming took off 0 bases at V and 9 bases at J, with 12 bases between the two ends. The length of the CDR3 is 15 residues. The germline gives CDR1 ENHRY, CDR2 SYGVKD. CDR3: CAISESMSARSPLHF. The CDR3, as DNA: TGTGCCATCAGTGAGTCCATGTCAGCGCGTTCACCCCTCCACTTT.

This clonotype was recorded a few times. The chain combines TRBV7-9 with TRBJ2-2; D ambiguous. This CDR3 has 16 residues. Per germline, CDR1 SEHNR and CDR2 FQNEAQ (reference sequence). Between the trimmed V and J ends, which lost 4 bases and 1 base, there was a span of 13 bases. CDR3 DNA: TGTGCCAGCAGCTCGCCGTCCCCACGGAACACCGGGGAGCTGTTTTTT. Its protein is CASSSPSPRNTGELFF.

V usage is TRBV7-8 and J usage is TRBJ1-4, with D unresolved. V shed 0 bases and J shed 7 bases, with 15 bases lying between them. From germline, CDR1 is SGHVS and CDR2 FQNEAQ. This CDR3 region has 16 residues. CDR3 coding DNA: TGTGCCAGCAGCTTAGCGCGTGACACCCCCAGTGAAAAACTGTTTTTT. This sequence encodes CASSLARDTPSEKLFF.

The genes are TRBV19 and TRBJ2-3; D not certain. Looked up from germline, CDR1 is LNHDA and CDR2 is SQIVND (reference sequence). Trimming removed 5 bases at V and 6 bases at J, with 9 bases between. This CDR3 is built from 12 residues. CDR3 bases: TGTGCCAGTAGTCCCTACGGGGATACGCAGTATTTT. This sequence encodes CASSPYGDTQYF.

This clonotype has a single count. The chain uses TRBV7-2 and TRBJ2-7, with 9 bases aligning to TRBD1. Germline loops: CDR1 SGHTA, CDR2 FQGNSA. The CDR3 has 15 residues. V lost 5 bases and J lost 2; bases outside the gene matches: 7. CDR3 bases: TGTGCCAGCAGCGAGAGACAGGGGGGCCCCTACGAGCAGTACTTC. Translated, it gives CASSERQGGPYEQYF.

The rearrangement uses TRBV7-3 and TRBJ2-5; 9 bases match TRBD2. V gave up 10 bases and J gave up 3 bases; unmatched junction bases: 3. CDR3 size: 12 residues. Germline values: CDR1 SGHTA, CDR2 FQGTGA. CDR3 in amino acids: CATIAGEETQYF. The CDR3 DNA is TGTGCCACCATAGCGGGAGAAGAGACCCAGTACTTC.

CDR3 sequence reads: CASTPAMGRTEAFF. The CDR3, as DNA: TGTGCCAGCACACCAGCTATGGGTCGGACTGAAGCTTTCTTT. The chain is built from TRBV21-1 and TRBJ1-1. TRBV21-1 has pseudogene status. The CDR3 totals 14 residues.

J is TRBJ1-2 and V is TRBV6-2 or TRBV6-3; 7 bases are shared with TRBD1. The CDR3 contains 13 residues. Germline CDR1 and CDR2: MNHEY and SVGEGT. After removal of 5 bases from V and 4 bases from J, the junction contained 4 bases not matched to a gene. CDR3 sequence reads: CASSRDRVYGYTF. As DNA, the CDR3 is TGTGCCAGCAGTCGAGACAGGGTCTATGGCTACACCTTC.

This clonotype was recorded a few times. The chain recombines TRBV20-1 with TRBJ2-5; 7 bases fit TRBD2. V gave up 3 bases and J gave up 5 bases; unmatched junction bases: 3. This CDR3 contains 12 residues. Germline assignment: CDR1 DFQATT and CDR2 SNEGSKA (reference sequence). The DNA of the CDR3 is TGCAGTGCTAGCGGGAGGAGTGAGACCCAGTACTTC. Translating it yields CSASGRSETQYF.

The chain couples TRBV5-1 to TRBJ1-2, with D possibly matching TRBD1 (6 bases). CDR1 and CDR2 from the germline V gene are SGHRS and YFSETQ. Trimming shortened V by 0 bases and J by 2 bases, and 11 bases separated the two germline ends. The CDR3 totals 15 residues. DNA of the CDR3: TGCGCCAGCAGCTTGGGGGCAGGGGCGAACTATGGCTACACCTTC. Amino acid sequence: CASSLGAGANYGYTF.

This clonotype was seen a single time. The chain is built from TRBV10-3 and TRBJ2-7; 12 bases are a match to TRBD2. Germline V gives CDR1 ENHRY, CDR2 SYGVKD. V gave up 6 bases and J gave up 2 bases; unmatched junction bases: 2. The CDR3 has 14 residues. For the CDR3, the DNA is TGTGCCATCAGGCCTAGCGGGAGGGCCTACGAGCAGTACTTC. Its translation is CAIRPSGRAYEQYF.

The gene calls are TRBV29-1 and TRBJ2-3; D is unclear. CDR3 length: 14 residues. The ends were cut back, 4 bases at V and 5 bases at J, with 16 bases in the middle. The germline gives CDR1 SQVTM, CDR2 ANQGSEA. CDR3 nucleotides: TGCAGCGTTGCTAAGGGCCAAGTAGGAGATACGCAGTATTTT. It encodes CSVAKGQVGDTQYF.

The chain is built from TRBV28 and TRBJ1-2, with D maybe TRBD1 (6 bases). This CDR3 is 14 amino acids long. Looked up from germline, CDR1 is MDHEN and CDR2 is SYDVKM. V was shortened by 7 bases and J by 6 bases, with 18 bases between the two germline ends. The CDR3 loop reads CASTSPRRGHGYTF. CDR3 DNA sequence: TGTGCCAGCACCTCCCCCCGCAGGGGACATGGCTACACCTTC.

In its sample, this clonotype was seen once. The chain joins TRBV7-8 to TRBJ1-1; D is possibly TRBD1 (5 bases). Germline loops: CDR1 SGHVS, CDR2 FQNEAQ. The CDR3 has 15 residues. V gave up 5 bases and J gave up 1 base, with 14 bases separating them. CDR3 sequence reads: CASSPSGTTNTEAFF. The CDR3 bases are TGTGCCAGCAGCCCAAGTGGGACGACGAACACTGAAGCTTTCTTT.

The chain recombines TRBV2 with TRBJ1-1; D is ambiguous. With 6 bases removed from V and 3 bases from J, the gap between germline ends came to 8 bases. This CDR3 contains 12 residues. CDR1 is SNHLY and CDR2 is FYNNEI in the germline V gene. CDR3 DNA: TGTGCCAGCAGAGAAACAGACACTGAAGCTTTCTTT. It yields the protein CASRETDTEAFF.

The count of this clonotype is one. The V gene is TRBV7-9, the J gene TRBJ2-1, with 7 bases fitting TRBD1. This CDR3 region has 14 residues. J lost 7 bases, V lost 5 bases, and 8 bases had no gene match. Per germline, CDR1 SEHNR and CDR2 FQNEAQ (reference sequence). CDR3 in DNA: TGTGCCAGCAGCACAGGACAGGCACTGAATGAGCAGTTCTTC. The encoded protein is CASSTGQALNEQFF.

The V call is TRBV21-1, the J call TRBJ2-3. TRBV21-1 constitutes a pseudogene. The CDR3 runs to 16 residues. The CDR3 coding sequence is TGTGCCAGCAGCCCCCACCCAGCAGCTAGCACAGATACGCAGTATTTT. This codes for CASSPHPAASTDTQYF.